This TCR beta chain was identified in a study of OX40 agonist ivuxolimab in advanced cancers. Turning to the study itself: Every 2 weeks, patients got intravenous ivuxolimab at one of six dose levels (0.01-10 mg/kg).

Sequenced by immunoSEQ multiplex PCR; TCRdb stores in-frame clones only, minus some. Of tens of thousands of clones listed, roughly 92% are singletons. Regarding this clone: Its antigen is unidentified.

Study conclusions and caveats: At 0.1 to 3.0 mg/kg and by week 6, CD4+ and CD8+ T cells in the blood had expanded clonally. No determination was made of the antigen specificity of the expanded peripheral T cells. Near-lowest levels of clonal expansion characterized partial responders at 0.1-3.0 mg/kg.

The length of the CDR3 is 18 residues. The V segment lost 6 bases and the J segment 0 bases; nucleotides outside the gene matches: 12. Germline loops: CDR1 MDHEN, CDR2 SYDVKM. The V call is TRBV28, the J call TRBJ2-1; 9 bases map to TRBD1. This specimen was CD4+ or CD8+ T cells sorted from blood, taken in a trial of the OX40 agonist ivuxolimab. The origin of this receptor is an adult with an advanced solid tumor such as melanoma, head and neck, liver or kidney cancer. DNA for the CDR3: TGTGCCAGCAGGACAGGGGGTAGGGCGGGATTCTCCTACAATGAGCAGTTCTTC. Its translation: CASRTGGRAGFSYNEQFF.